Listed below are T cell receptor beta chains from one sample, sequenced in a study of tissue T cells after allogeneic stem cell transplantation. Sequencing was performed with immunoSEQ multiplex PCR; in TCRdb, only in-frame clones are kept and a portion is missing. The sample holds around 28,000 clones; 65% to 90% are singletons and the top ten take roughly 3.5%. The sequencing used blood, collected before transplantation. The origin of the receptors is a woman aged 18-55 years who later had graft-versus-host disease after an allogeneic stem cell transplant. The CDR3 runs from the conserved cysteine through the conserved F or W. Each record gives: V gene, J gene, CDR3 protein.

V: TRBV29-1; J: TRBJ1-1; CDR3: CSVNQRDLMGTEAFF
V: TRBV6-2/TRBV6-3; J: TRBJ2-6; CDR3: CASSYSGTGANVLTF
V: TRBV27; J: TRBJ1-2; CDR3: CASSSGQRGYTF
V: TRBV24-1; J: TRBJ1-1; CDR3: CATSDPKRIMNTEAFF
V: TRBV28; J: TRBJ1-1; CDR3: CASSLWELSGNTEAFF
V: TRBV5-1; J: TRBJ2-7; CDR3: CASSFQRGIEKQYF
V: TRBV2; J: TRBJ2-1; CDR3: CASSPQGEQFF
V: TRBV11-2; J: TRBJ1-6; CDR3: CASSLEPDQPLHF
V: TRBV28; J: TRBJ1-2; CDR3: CASSPTGGYGYTF
V: TRBV10-3; J: TRBJ2-3; CDR3: CATLQGGTDTQYF
V: TRBV6-2/TRBV6-3; J: TRBJ2-6; CDR3: CASSYSASGANVLTF
V: TRBV7-6; J: TRBJ2-1; CDR3: CASSFGTSGNFNEQFF
V: TRBV5-1; J: TRBJ2-5; CDR3: CASRPSQGSGETQYF